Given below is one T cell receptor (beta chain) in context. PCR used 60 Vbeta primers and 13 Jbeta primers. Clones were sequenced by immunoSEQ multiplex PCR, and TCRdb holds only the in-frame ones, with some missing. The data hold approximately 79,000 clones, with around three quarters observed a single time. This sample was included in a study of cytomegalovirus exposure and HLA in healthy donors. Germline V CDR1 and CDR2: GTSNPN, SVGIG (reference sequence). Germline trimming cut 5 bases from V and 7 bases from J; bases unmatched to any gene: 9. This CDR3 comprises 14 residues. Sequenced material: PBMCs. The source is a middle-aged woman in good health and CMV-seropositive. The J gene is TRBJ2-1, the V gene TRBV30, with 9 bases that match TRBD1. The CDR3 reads CAWYTGTGKNEQFF. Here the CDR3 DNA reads TGTGCCTGGTATACCGGGACAGGGAAAAATGAGCAGTTCTTC.